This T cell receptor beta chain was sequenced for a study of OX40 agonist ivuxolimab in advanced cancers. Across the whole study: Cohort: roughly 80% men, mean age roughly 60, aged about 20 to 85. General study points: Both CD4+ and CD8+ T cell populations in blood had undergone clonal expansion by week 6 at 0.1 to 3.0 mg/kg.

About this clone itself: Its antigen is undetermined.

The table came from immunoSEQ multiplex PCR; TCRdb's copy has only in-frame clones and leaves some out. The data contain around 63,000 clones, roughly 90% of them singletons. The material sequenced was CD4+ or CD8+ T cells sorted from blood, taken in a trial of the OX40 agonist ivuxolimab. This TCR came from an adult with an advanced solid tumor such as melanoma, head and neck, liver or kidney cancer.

The CDR3 nucleotides are TGTGCCAGCAGGATAGACGGACTGAACACCGGGGAGCTGTTTTTT. This encodes CASRIDGLNTGELFF. The chain recombines TRBV27 with TRBJ2-2; D perhaps matches TRBD2 (5 bases). Germline CDR1 is MNHEY and CDR2 is SMNVEV (reference sequence). Trimming removed 6 bases from V and 1 base from J, with 12 bases in between. CDR3 length: 15 amino acids.